This TCR beta chain was recorded in a study of T cell responses to AZD1222 COVID-19 vaccine. The study, taken as a whole, reports: Clonal diversity may have been underestimated in mostly white British donors. Baseline seropositivity characterized only a handful of AZD1222 recipients. Reports say nearly half of spike-specific TCRs go after unmutated variant regions. Vaccine-related CD4 TCRs covered spike, predominating at 160-218 and 743-854.

This CDR3 is 16 amino acids long. V was trimmed by 6 bases and J by 0 bases, leaving 17 bases between them. The germline CDR1 and CDR2 sequences are SNHLY and FYNNEI. This table comes from immunoSEQ multiplex PCR, and its TCRdb copy is limited to in-frame clones, with some not included. The table includes about 93,000 clones, around 85% detected once. A remark on this clone: Its antigen remains unknown.

The chain recombines TRBV2 with TRBJ1-2; D may be TRBD1 (5 bases). Sequenced material: peripheral blood, taken on day 0 of AZD1222 vaccination. The TCR was taken from an adult in good health. The CDR3 region is CASRAPGRLANYGYTF. The CDR3 bases are TGTGCCAGCAGGGCTCCGGGACGGTTAGCTAACTATGGCTACACCTTC.